This TCR beta chain came from a study of blood T cell repertoires in COVID-19. Study as a whole: Sources were T cells, B-cell-depleted T cells, or PBMCs; the material itself was cDNA or gDNA.

Libraries were prepared by immunoSEQ multiplex PCR; TCRdb keeps only in-frame clonotypes and omits some of them. This table holds under 250,000 clones, approximately 80% found once. Trimming cost V 6 bases and J 6 bases; bases outside gene matches: 14. The CDR3 length is 16 residues. Germline V gene lookup returns CDR1 SNHLY and CDR2 FYNNEI. The chain employs TRBV2 and TRBJ2-3, with 8 positions matching TRBD1. The sequenced sample consisted of peripheral blood. The receptor's source is a man aged 30-40 years who had recovered from COVID-19. CDR3 DNA: TGTGCCAGCAGCCCCATCTGGACAGGGCCTCCGGATACGCAGTATTTT. The encoded protein is CASSPIWTGPPDTQYF.